A selection of T cell receptor beta chains follows, all from one sample in a study of T cell responses to AZD1222 COVID-19 vaccine. Libraries were prepared by immunoSEQ multiplex PCR; TCRdb keeps only in-frame clonotypes and omits some of them. The top ten hold 3% to 3.5% of the sample, which has 90,000 to 120,000 clones, around 83% seen once. This material consisted of peripheral blood, taken on day 0 of AZD1222 vaccination. Every receptor here comes from an adult in good health. Each CDR3 is given with its conserved first and last residue. Fields, in order: CDR3 DNA, CDR3 protein, V gene, D gene, J gene, clone size. D genes are given only for firm matches. Clone sizes are given selectively: once, few, many, or a class where the clone is expanded.

CDR3 DNA: TGTGCCAGCAGTTATGAACGGGTGGCTCTCGGACCTAACTATGGCTACACCTTC; CDR3 protein: CASSYERVALGPNYGYTF; V gene: TRBV6-2/TRBV6-3; D gene: -; J gene: TRBJ1-2; clone size: -
CDR3 DNA: TGTGCCAGCATCACCAAAGGGTACAGAAATTCACCCCTCCACTTT; CDR3 protein: CASITKGYRNSPLHF; V gene: TRBV6-5; D gene: -; J gene: TRBJ1-6; clone size: few
CDR3 DNA: TGTGCCACCAGCAGAGGGGGAGGGATCGACTCCTACGAGCAGTACTTC; CDR3 protein: CATSRGGGIDSYEQYF; V gene: TRBV15; D gene: TRBD2; J gene: TRBJ2-7; clone size: -
CDR3 DNA: TGTGCCAGCAGCCAATCCTTCCAGGGAGGCGCTGAAGCTTTCTTT; CDR3 protein: CASSQSFQGGAEAFF; V gene: TRBV3-1/TRBV3-2; D gene: -; J gene: TRBJ1-1; clone size: few
CDR3 DNA: TGTGCCTGGAGTGGCGGTTTGGGAGGCCAATCTAATGAAAAACTGTTTTTT; CDR3 protein: CAWSGGLGGQSNEKLFF; V gene: TRBV30; D gene: -; J gene: TRBJ1-4; clone size: few
CDR3 DNA: TGTGCCACCAGCAGTGAGACGGGGTATAATTCACCCCTCCACTTT; CDR3 protein: CATSSETGYNSPLHF; V gene: TRBV15; D gene: -; J gene: TRBJ1-6; clone size: -
CDR3 DNA: TGTGCCAGCAGCCACAGGGCTAGGGAGACCCAGTACTTC; CDR3 protein: CASSHRARETQYF; V gene: TRBV6-5; D gene: -; J gene: TRBJ2-5; clone size: -
CDR3 DNA: TGTGCCATCAGTGCTCTGGGGAGCTCTGGAAACACCATATATTTT; CDR3 protein: CAISALGSSGNTIYF; V gene: TRBV10-3; D gene: -; J gene: TRBJ1-3; clone size: -
CDR3 DNA: TGTGCCACACGGGGCAGTTCCACAATGATTTACGAGCAGTACTTC; CDR3 protein: CATRGSSTMIYEQYF; V gene: TRBV6-5; D gene: -; J gene: TRBJ2-7; clone size: -
CDR3 DNA: TGTGCCAGCAGGAAACACAGGGGATTACCTGGAAACACCATATATTTT; CDR3 protein: CASRKHRGLPGNTIYF; V gene: TRBV6-4; D gene: TRBD1; J gene: TRBJ1-3; clone size: -
CDR3 DNA: TGTGCCAGCAGCCTAGGGACTAGCGGGGGGACAAGGGAGACCCAGTACTTC; CDR3 protein: CASSLGTSGGTRETQYF; V gene: TRBV7-2; D gene: TRBD2; J gene: TRBJ2-5; clone size: once
CDR3 DNA: TGTGCCAGCAGCGGCCATAGGGCTAGCGGGGGGTCGGAGACCCAGTACTTC; CDR3 protein: CASSGHRASGGSETQYF; V gene: TRBV3-1/TRBV3-2; D gene: TRBD2; J gene: TRBJ2-5; clone size: -
CDR3 DNA: TGTGCCAGCGTTGGACAGGGGAACTTAGCAGATACGCAGTATTTT; CDR3 protein: CASVGQGNLADTQYF; V gene: TRBV2; D gene: TRBD1; J gene: TRBJ2-3; clone size: -
CDR3 DNA: TGTGCCAGCAGCCTCCCCTTAAAGCGGGGGGCCCACACAGATACGCAGTATTTT; CDR3 protein: CASSLPLKRGAHTDTQYF; V gene: TRBV5-4; D gene: TRBD2; J gene: TRBJ2-3; clone size: -
CDR3 DNA: TGTGCCAGCCTGGAGCGGGGGAATCAGCCCCAGCATTTT; CDR3 protein: CASLERGNQPQHF; V gene: TRBV6-5; D gene: -; J gene: TRBJ1-5; clone size: -
CDR3 DNA: TGTGCCAGCAGCCCCCGGACAGGGGTGGGGCAGCCCCAGCATTTT; CDR3 protein: CASSPRTGVGQPQHF; V gene: TRBV9; D gene: TRBD1; J gene: TRBJ1-5; clone size: -
CDR3 DNA: TGTGCCAGCAGTTTAGCGTTGGGGGAGACCCAGTACTTC; CDR3 protein: CASSLALGETQYF; V gene: TRBV12-3/TRBV12-4; D gene: -; J gene: TRBJ2-5; clone size: -
CDR3 DNA: TGTGCCAGTAGTATCGACAGGGGGCGTCAGCCCCAGCATTTT; CDR3 protein: CASSIDRGRQPQHF; V gene: TRBV19; D gene: TRBD1; J gene: TRBJ1-5; clone size: -
CDR3 DNA: TGTGCCTGGAGTCTTGATAATGGGGGAAATGAGCAGTTCTTC; CDR3 protein: CAWSLDNGGNEQFF; V gene: TRBV30; D gene: -; J gene: TRBJ2-1; clone size: -
CDR3 DNA: TGCGCCAGCAGCTTGGCTGGGGAGTACCAAGAGACCCAGTACTTC; CDR3 protein: CASSLAGEYQETQYF; V gene: TRBV5-1; D gene: -; J gene: TRBJ2-5; clone size: -
CDR3 DNA: TGTGCCAGCAGCCCGAAGTTCTCCTATAATTCACCCCTCCACTTT; CDR3 protein: CASSPKFSYNSPLHF; V gene: TRBV5-6; D gene: -; J gene: TRBJ1-6; clone size: -
CDR3 DNA: TGTGCCAGCAACAGGGAACAGACAAACACTGAAGCTTTCTTT; CDR3 protein: CASNREQTNTEAFF; V gene: TRBV5-6; D gene: -; J gene: TRBJ1-1; clone size: once
CDR3 DNA: TGTGCCAGCAGCCAAGGAAGACAGGGGACATCCTACGAGCAGTACTTC; CDR3 protein: CASSQGRQGTSYEQYF; V gene: TRBV14; D gene: TRBD1; J gene: TRBJ2-7; clone size: -
CDR3 DNA: TGTGCCAGCGGCCGGGGAATACTCTACGAGCAGTACTTC; CDR3 protein: CASGRGILYEQYF; V gene: TRBV28; D gene: -; J gene: TRBJ2-7; clone size: -
CDR3 DNA: TGCGCCAGCAGCCGCGGACTAGCGGGGCTTAGCACAGATACGCAGTATTTT; CDR3 protein: CASSRGLAGLSTDTQYF; V gene: TRBV4-3; D gene: TRBD2; J gene: TRBJ2-3; clone size: -
CDR3 DNA: TGTGCCAGCAGCTTGGACAGGAATGAGCAGTTCTTC; CDR3 protein: CASSLDRNEQFF; V gene: TRBV5-4; D gene: -; J gene: TRBJ2-1; clone size: -
CDR3 DNA: TGTGCCAGCAACCCATTGGCGGGTGGCGGACAGGGTAGTGTGGTGAACACTGAAGCTTTCTTT; CDR3 protein: CASNPLAGGGQGSVVNTEAFF; V gene: TRBV27; D gene: TRBD1; J gene: TRBJ1-1; clone size: -
CDR3 DNA: TGTGCCAGCAGCCCGAATGACTACGAGCAGTACTTC; CDR3 protein: CASSPNDYEQYF; V gene: TRBV6-2/TRBV6-3; D gene: -; J gene: TRBJ2-7; clone size: few